These 10 T cell receptor beta chains were sequenced from one sample in a study of OX40 agonist ivuxolimab in advanced cancers. Generated by immunoSEQ multiplex PCR, the TCRdb table keeps only in-frame clones and is missing some. The sample has under 65,000 clones, about 89% seen once. The source material was CD4+ or CD8+ T cells sorted from blood, sampled in a trial of the OX40 agonist ivuxolimab. These receptors were obtained from an adult with an advanced solid tumor such as melanoma, head and neck, liver or kidney cancer.

The J gene is TRBJ2-7, the V gene TRBV19; 7 bases map to TRBD1. V shed 4 bases and J 3 bases; nucleotides not matched to a gene: 3. This CDR3 is built from 13 residues. Germline values: CDR1 LNHDA, CDR2 SQIVND (reference sequence). The CDR3 spells CASSTWDSYEQYF. CDR3 DNA: TGTGCCAGTAGTACTTGGGACAGCTACGAGCAGTACTTC.

The CDR3 sequence is CASSPGIGGAYEQYF. CDR3 sequence (DNA): TGTGCCAGCAGCCCAGGGATCGGGGGGGCCTACGAGCAGTACTTC. This chain connects TRBV7-9 to TRBJ2-7, with TRBD2 matching over 8 bases. This CDR3 comprises 15 residues. Germline V gene sequence: CDR1 SEHNR, CDR2 FQNEAQ (reference sequence). With V trimmed by 5 bases and J by 2 bases, 8 bases remained unmatched.

This clone has only one observation. The chain links TRBV9 to TRBJ1-3, with D uncertain. Trimming cost V 0 bases and J 0 bases, with 7 bases left between them. The CDR3 extends over 15 amino acids. Germline lookup yields CDR1 SGDLS and CDR2 YYNGEE. The CDR3 DNA reads as TGTGCCAGCAGCGTAGATCCAAGCTCTGGAAACACCATATATTTT. Translation: CASSVDPSSGNTIYF.

This chain uses TRBV27 with TRBJ1-5; D is undetermined. This CDR3 is built from 14 residues. Looked up from germline, CDR1 is MNHEY and CDR2 is SMNVEV (reference sequence). V shed 5 bases and J shed 4 bases, with 12 bases lying between them. The CDR3 DNA follows: TGTGCCAGCAGTCCGCTAGGGTCAAATCAGCCCCAGCATTTT. Protein: CASSPLGSNQPQHF.

The chain uses TRBV7-9 and TRBJ2-1; D is ambiguous. CDR3 size: 13 residues. V lost 5 bases to trimming and J lost 5 bases, with 10 bases between them. The V gene's germline CDR1 is SEHNR and CDR2 FQNEAQ (reference sequence). CDR3 nucleotides: TGTGCCAGCAGCCTTGACCGTAACAATGAGCAGTTCTTC. It translates to CASSLDRNNEQFF.

This sequence joins TRBV19 and TRBJ1-5, with no clear D. CDR1 and CDR2 (germline): LNHDA, SQIVND (reference sequence). The CDR3 contains 14 residues. Trimming shortened V by 3 bases and J by 4 bases, and 10 bases separated the two germline ends. DNA of the CDR3: TGTGCCAGTAGTATTCAGGTCGGGAATCAGCCCCAGCATTTT. Amino acid sequence: CASSIQVGNQPQHF.

The chain carries TRBV7-9 and TRBJ2-7; D perhaps matches TRBD1 (5 bases). CDR1 and CDR2 (germline): SEHNR, FQNEAQ (reference sequence). V gave up 5 bases and J gave up 6 bases, with 11 bases separating them. The CDR3 extends over 12 amino acids. The CDR3 DNA is TGTGCCAGCAGCACAGAACAGGTCGAGCAGTACTTC. This sequence encodes CASSTEQVEQYF. Supplemented by reference TRBV7-9 and TRBJ2-7, the full variable domain reads DTGVSQNPRHKITKRGQNVTFRCDPISEHNRLYWYRQTLGQGPEFLTYFQNEAQLEKSRLLSDRFSAERPKGSFSTLEIQRTEQGDSAMYLCASSTEQVEQYFGPGTRLTVT.

The chain joins TRBV6-7 to TRBJ1-2; D is unresolved. TRBV6-7 is treated as an ORF (open reading frame) with a function not yet certain. Trimming took 7 bases from V and 6 from J, leaving 21 bases between them. The CDR3 consists of 15 residues. CDR3 sequence reads: CASTKLWTEGDGYTF. DNA of the CDR3: TGTGCCAGCACCAAGCTATGGACTGAGGGTGATGGCTACACCTTC.

This chain links TRBV2 with TRBJ2-7; 9 nucleotides agree with TRBD2. J lost 2 bases, V lost 3 bases, and 8 bases had no gene match. This CDR3 spans 16 amino acids. Per the germline V gene, CDR1 is SNHLY and CDR2 is FYNNEI. In nucleotides, the CDR3 is TGTGCCAGCAGTGAGGGCTCGGCGGGGGGGGCCTACGAGCAGTACTTC. Translating it yields CASSEGSAGGAYEQYF.

CDR3 sequence: CASSPGGLSDYGYTF. CDR3 nucleotide sequence: TGTGCCAGCAGTCCGGGGGGCTTGTCGGACTATGGCTACACCTTC. The V gene is TRBV27, the J gene TRBJ1-2, with a tentative D call TRBD1 (6 bases). The CDR3 is 15 residues long. V was pared by 5 bases and J by 3 bases, with 16 bases between. The germline V gene encodes CDR1 MNHEY and CDR2 SMNVEV (reference sequence).